The 13 T cell receptor beta chains presented below share a single source sample, sequenced in a study of T cells after yellow fever vaccination. One entry per CDR3 protein results from TCRdb running MiXCR on the 5' RACE reads. Of 170,000 or so distinct CDR3 sequences listed, 6.2% were seen once; the top ten hold about 2.8%. The source was CD4+ T cells sorted from PBMCs, collected on the day of the first yellow fever vaccination. The receptors stem from a man between 18 and 35 years old who received the YFV17D yellow fever vaccine.

In its sample, this clonotype was seen a few times. The chain joins TRBV4-3 to TRBJ2-3; 8 nucleotides match TRBD2. V was pared by 4 bases and J by 1 base, with 16 bases of the junction left unmatched. Germline V gene sequence: CDR1 LGHNA, CDR2 YSLEER. The CDR3 has 19 amino acids. The CDR3 loop reads CASSPQPGRSGGRTDTQYF. The CDR3 nucleotides are TGCGCCAGCAGCCCCCAGCCAGGGCGGAGCGGGGGCCGCACAGATACGCAGTATTTT.

The J gene is TRBJ2-1, the V gene TRBV7-2; 9 bases are shared with TRBD2. CDR3 length: 16 residues. Germline-derived CDR1 and CDR2 are SGHTA and FQGNSA. V gave up 4 bases and J gave up 5 bases; unmatched junction bases: 9. This CDR3 reads CASSSTSGGGDNEQFF. CDR3 DNA: TGTGCCAGCAGCTCAACCTCTGGCGGGGGGGACAATGAGCAGTTCTTC.

This clonotype was observed at least ten times. V is TRBV27 and J is TRBJ1-1; D call uncertain. The CDR3 contains 14 residues. Germline loops: CDR1 MNHEY, CDR2 SMNVEV (reference sequence). Trimming shortened V by 3 bases and J by 0 bases, and 8 bases separated the two germline ends. CDR3 sequence reads: CASSFVGLNTEAFF. The CDR3 region has the DNA TGTGCCAGCAGTTTTGTAGGGCTGAACACTGAAGCTTTCTTT.

This clonotype was detected a few times. The chain has TRBV15 and TRBJ2-1; 7 bases map to TRBD1. This CDR3 is 13 amino acids long. Trimming cost V 5 bases and J 7 bases; bases outside gene matches: 5. Germline CDR1 reads LNHNV; CDR2 reads YYDKDF (reference sequence). Here the CDR3 reads CATSDRAANEQFF. In DNA, the CDR3 is TGTGCCACCAGCGACAGGGCGGCGAATGAGCAGTTCTTC.

CDR3 residues: CSVEGGAGARGYTF. CDR3 in DNA: TGCAGCGTTGAAGGAGGGGCTGGAGCTAGGGGCTACACCTTC. V usage is TRBV29-1 and J usage is TRBJ1-2, with TRBD1 as a possible D gene (5 bases). Germline-derived CDR1 and CDR2 are SQVTM and ANQGSEA. V was pared by 1 base and J by 8 bases, with 17 bases between. The CDR3 totals 14 residues.

This rearrangement joins TRBV5-1 to TRBJ2-7; the D gene is possibly TRBD1 (6 bases). The germline V gene encodes CDR1 SGHRS and CDR2 YFSETQ. The V gene lost 1 base and the J gene lost 1 base, with 15 bases spanning the gap. This CDR3 is built from 16 residues. The CDR3 loop is CASSLLRGLRSYEQYF. The CDR3 nucleotides are TGCGCCAGCAGCTTGTTGAGGGGGTTAAGGTCCTACGAGCAGTACTTC.

This clonotype has more than one count but fewer than ten. The rearrangement uses TRBV5-1 and TRBJ1-1, with D possibly being TRBD1 (5 bases). Per the germline V gene, CDR1 is SGHRS and CDR2 is YFSETQ. V lost 2 bases and J lost 4, with 9 bases in between. The CDR3 has 13 residues. DNA of the CDR3: TGCGCCAGCAGCTTATACGGGGGCACTGAAGCTTTCTTT. Residues: CASSLYGGTEAFF. The whole variable domain, filled in from reference TRBV5-1 and TRBJ1-1, reads KAGVTQTPRYLIKTRGQQVTLSCSPISGHRSVSWYQQTPGQGLQFLFEYFSETQRNKGNFPGRFSGRQFSNSRSEMNVSTLELGDSALYLCASSLYGGTEAFFGQGTRLTVV.

There are many counts of this clonotype. The chain couples TRBV29-1 to TRBJ2-2; either TRBD1 or TRBD2 may fit D (5 bases each). V lost 5 bases to trimming and J lost 5 bases, with 18 bases between them. The germline V gene encodes CDR1 SQVTM and CDR2 ANQGSEA. The length of the CDR3 is 15 residues. DNA of the CDR3: TGCAGCGTTAGTGGGACGAGAGAGATAACCGGGGAGCTGTTTTTT. This encodes CSVSGTREITGELFF.

In its sample, this clonotype was seen a few times. The chain links TRBV5-5 to TRBJ2-7; D not certain. Trimming took off 5 bases at V and 2 bases at J, with 17 bases between the two ends. Germline lookup yields CDR1 SGHKS and CDR2 YYEKEE (reference sequence). The CDR3 is made up of 15 amino acids. CDR3 DNA: TGTGCCAGCAGTTCGGCCCCCACGGAAGCCTACGAGCAGTACTTC. This encodes CASSSAPTEAYEQYF.

The chain couples TRBV7-2 to TRBJ1-1; 10 nucleotides line up with TRBD1. This CDR3 has 15 residues. CDR1 SGHTA and CDR2 FQGNSA come from the germline V gene. Trimming at V came to 5 bases and at J to 1 base, leaving 4 bases not matched to a gene. The CDR3 sequence is CASSPWTGGNTEAFF. CDR3 nucleotide sequence: TGTGCCAGCAGCCCGTGGACAGGGGGGAACACTGAAGCTTTCTTT.

This clonotype has ten or more counts. The genes are TRBV7-3 and TRBJ2-2; 12 bases line up with TRBD2. The CDR3 extends over 18 amino acids. Germline loops: CDR1 SGHTA, CDR2 FQGTGA. Losses at the gene ends were 4 bases for V and 4 bases for J; bases not matched to a gene: 10. The CDR3 is CASSSLLTSGGLTGELFF. CDR3 DNA sequence: TGTGCCAGCAGCTCATTATTGACTAGCGGGGGACTCACCGGGGAGCTGTTTTTT.

About this clonotype itself: It may be a read error: a sequence one base away is much more abundant. The rearrangement links TRBV7-6 to TRBJ2-5; D remains ambiguous. The CDR3 has 12 amino acids. The V gene's germline CDR1 is SGHVS and CDR2 FNYEAQ. The CDR3 here is CACSFMGSTQYF. In DNA, the CDR3 is TGTGCCTGCAGCTTTATGGGTTCTACCCAGTACTTC.

This clonotype has more than one count but fewer than ten. V gene TRBV15 combines with J gene TRBJ2-3; D gene unclear. The V end was cut by 0 bases, the J end by 6 bases, with 10 bases between. CDR1 and CDR2 (germline): LNHNV, YYDKDF (reference sequence). CDR3 length: 14 residues. The CDR3 DNA is TGTGCCACCAGCAGAGACAGGTCATTGGATACGCAGTATTTT. It specifies CATSRDRSLDTQYF.